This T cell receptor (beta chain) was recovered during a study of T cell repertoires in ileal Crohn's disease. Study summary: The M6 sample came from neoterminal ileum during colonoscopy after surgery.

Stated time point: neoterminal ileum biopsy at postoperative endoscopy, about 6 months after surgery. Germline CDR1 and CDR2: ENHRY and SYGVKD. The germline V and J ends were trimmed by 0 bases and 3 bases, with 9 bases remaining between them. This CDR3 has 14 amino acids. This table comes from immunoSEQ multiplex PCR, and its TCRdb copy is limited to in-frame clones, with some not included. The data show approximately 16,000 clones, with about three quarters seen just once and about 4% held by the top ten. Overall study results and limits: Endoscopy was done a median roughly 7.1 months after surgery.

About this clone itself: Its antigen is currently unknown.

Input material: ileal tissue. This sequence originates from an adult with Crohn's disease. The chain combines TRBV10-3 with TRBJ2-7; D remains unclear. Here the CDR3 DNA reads TGTGCCATCAGTGAGTCGAGGACGGTCTACGAGCAGTACTTC. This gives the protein CAISESRTVYEQYF.